The 5 T cell receptor beta chains below all came from one sample that was sequenced in a study of blood T cell repertoires in COVID-19. Profiling relied on immunoSEQ multiplex PCR, and the TCRdb table lists in-frame clones only, not all of them. The table includes 70,000 to 75,000 clones, 65% to 85% detected once. The sample was peripheral blood. These receptors originate from an older woman with acute or convalescent COVID-19.

The V gene is TRBV2, the J gene TRBJ1-1; TRBD1 agrees at 7 bases. Looked up from germline, CDR1 is SNHLY and CDR2 is FYNNEI. V was pared by 8 bases and J by 8 bases, with 11 bases of the junction left unmatched. The CDR3 has 13 amino acids. The CDR3 here is CASGPGQRREAFF. As DNA, the CDR3 is TGTGCCAGCGGTCCGGGACAGAGAAGAGAAGCTTTCTTT.

This clone showed up just once. This chain connects TRBV19 to TRBJ1-5; D gene ambiguous. This CDR3 is 14 amino acids long. The V and J ends lost 5 bases and 0 bases respectively, with 8 bases between them. The germline gives CDR1 LNHDA, CDR2 SQIVND (reference sequence). CDR3 DNA: TGTGCCAGTAGTGGACTTTATAGCAATCAGCCCCAGCATTTT. This gives the protein CASSGLYSNQPQHF.

Here the CDR3 DNA reads TGTGCCAGCAGCTTCGGACAGGGAGGTGAAGCTTTCTTT. Translated, it gives CASSFGQGGEAFF. V usage is TRBV7-3 and J usage is TRBJ1-1; 8 bases line up with TRBD1. The CDR3 runs to 13 residues. Per the germline V gene, CDR1 is SGHTA and CDR2 is FQGTGA. Germline trimming cut 3 bases from V and 7 bases from J; bases unmatched to any gene: 4.

This clone was seen a few times. V is TRBV3-1 (or the pseudogene TRBV3-2) and J is TRBJ1-1; 7 bases map to TRBD1. Germline CDR1 reads LGHDT; CDR2 reads YNNKEL (reference sequence). The CDR3 totals 15 residues. J lost 6 bases, V lost 1 base, and 8 bases had no gene match. The CDR3 bases are TGTGCCAGCAGCCAAGTAGACAGGGATGGAGCTGAAGCTTTCTTT. This sequence encodes CASSQVDRDGAEAFF.

This chain connects TRBV6-6 to TRBJ1-4; D not resolved. Germline V gives CDR1 MNHNY, CDR2 SVGAGI (reference sequence). The CDR3 is made up of 16 amino acids. The germline V and J ends were trimmed by 0 bases and 2 bases, with 10 bases remaining between them. For the CDR3, the DNA is TGTGCCAGCAGTTACTCACGGGGTTCCACTAATGAAAAACTGTTTTTT. This sequence encodes CASSYSRGSTNEKLFF.